A single sample gave rise to the 8 T cell receptor beta chains below, sequenced in a study of T cells in Graves' hyperthyroidism and ophthalmopathy. Researchers took RNA transcripts and amplified the TCR beta CDR3 regions from them. The TCR CDR3 first-round RT-PCR relied on the HTBI primer set. TCRdb reprocessed the multiplex PCR reads via MiXCR and lists one record per CDR3 protein. Among more than 50,000 distinct CDR3 sequences listed, 53% were seen once. Sequenced input: blood. All receptors come from an older woman with Graves' ophthalmopathy.

In the case of this clonotype: An end of the junction differs from the germline gene, which may be a read error. The chain employs TRBV20-1 and TRBJ2-2; the D call may be TRBD1 or TRBD2 (7 bases each). Germline V gives CDR1 DFQATT, CDR2 SNEGSKA (reference sequence). This CDR3 is 19 amino acids long. The CDR3 region has the DNA TGCAGTTCTAGAGATTTGCAGGGGGGGAGGCTAGCCAACACCGGGGAGTTGTTTTTT. Residues: CSSRDLQGGRLANTGELFF.

This clonotype occurred many times. DNA for the CDR3: TGTGCCAGCAGCGCCGGGACTAGCGCTTACAATGAGCAGTTCTTC. Translated: CASSAGTSAYNEQFF. The rearrangement joins TRBV9 to TRBJ2-1, with 10 bases that match TRBD2. V was clipped by 3 bases and J by 4 bases; unmatched bases: 4. The CDR3 contains 15 residues. Germline lookup yields CDR1 SGDLS and CDR2 YYNGEE.

This clonotype was detected many times. Just one base apart from a much larger clone, this may be a read error. This chain uses TRBV20-1 with TRBJ2-2, with D perhaps matching TRBD2 (6 bases). The CDR3 is 14 residues long. The V gene lost 4 bases and the J gene lost 1 base, with 10 bases spanning the gap. In germline, CDR1 is DFQATT, CDR2 SNEGSKA (reference sequence). CDR3 coding DNA: TGCAGTGCTACTAGCGAGGGGAACACCGGGGAGCTGTTTTTT. It translates to CSATSEGNTGELFF.

This clonotype was counted many times. This sequence joins TRBV3-1 and TRBJ2-1, with D hard to call. Trimming removed 4 bases from V and 4 bases from J, with 11 bases in between. This CDR3 contains 14 residues. CDR1 and CDR2 (germline): LGHDT, YNNKEL (reference sequence). In DNA, the CDR3 is TGTGCCAGCAGCCCTAGTCAGGCATACAATGAGCAGTTCTTC. Translating gives CASSPSQAYNEQFF.

This clonotype was detected ten times or more. V is TRBV14 and J is TRBJ2-2; the D is unclear. Trimming stripped 1 base from V and 4 bases from J, with 13 bases between. The germline V gene encodes CDR1 SGHDN and CDR2 FVKESK. The CDR3 totals 16 residues. The CDR3 loop reads CASSQAVRLATGELFF. The DNA of the CDR3 is TGTGCCAGCAGCCAAGCCGTCCGGCTCGCCACCGGGGAGCTGTTTTTT.

The chain employs TRBV29-1 and TRBJ2-5, with D perhaps assigned TRBD1 or TRBD2 (5 bases each). This CDR3 spans 12 amino acids. Trimming pared 4 bases from V and 5 bases from J, leaving 11 bases between. The germline CDR1 and CDR2 sequences are SQVTM and ANQGSEA. CDR3 sequence: CSVGGRKETQYF. CDR3 nucleotide sequence: TGCAGCGTTGGGGGGAGAAAGGAGACCCAGTACTTC.

The chain combines TRBV10-1 with TRBJ1-6; weak D call: TRBD1 (5 bases). This CDR3 contains 21 residues. The germline CDR1 and CDR2 sequences are WNHNN and SYGVQD (reference sequence). V was pared by 6 bases and J by 4 bases, with 31 bases between. CDR3 residues: CASSEGLADTDTQSYNSPLHF. The CDR3 coding sequence is TGCGCCAGCAGCGAGGGTCTAGCGGACACCGATACGCAGTCTTATAATTCACCCCTCCACTTT.

The chain combines TRBV5-1 with TRBJ2-3; the D is unclear. The CDR3 has 11 amino acids. V lost 6 bases to trimming and J lost 6 bases, with 8 bases between them. Germline V gene lookup returns CDR1 SGHRS and CDR2 YFSETQ. The CDR3 is CASKIGDTQYF. In DNA, the CDR3 is TGCGCCAGCAAAATAGGGGATACGCAGTATTTT.